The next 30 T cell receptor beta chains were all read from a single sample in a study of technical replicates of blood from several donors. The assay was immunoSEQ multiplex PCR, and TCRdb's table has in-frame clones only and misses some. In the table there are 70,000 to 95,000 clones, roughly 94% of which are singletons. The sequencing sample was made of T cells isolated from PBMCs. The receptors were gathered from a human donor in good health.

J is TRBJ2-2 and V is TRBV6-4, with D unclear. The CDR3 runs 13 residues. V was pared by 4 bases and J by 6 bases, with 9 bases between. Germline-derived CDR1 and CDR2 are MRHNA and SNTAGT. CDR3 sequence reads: CASSVVGAGELFF. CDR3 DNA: TGTGCCAGCAGTGTAGTCGGAGCCGGGGAGCTGTTTTTT.

The CDR3 DNA reads as TGTGCCAGCCCTCTCCAAGGACAGGGTGCGCAAGAGACCCAGTACTTC. Its translation is CASPLQGQGAQETQYF. V usage is TRBV2 and J usage is TRBJ2-5; 8 bases are a match to TRBD1. CDR1 and CDR2 from the germline V gene are SNHLY and FYNNEI. V lost 8 bases to trimming and J lost 2 bases; unmatched junction nucleotides: 13. The CDR3 has 16 amino acids. The whole variable domain, remainder taken from reference TRBV2 and TRBJ2-5, is EPEVTQTPSHQVTQMGQEVILRCVPISNHLYFYWYRQILGQKVEFLVSFYNNEISEKSEIFDDQFSVERPDGSNFTLKIRSTKLEDSAMYFCASPLQGQGAQETQYFGPGTRLLVL.

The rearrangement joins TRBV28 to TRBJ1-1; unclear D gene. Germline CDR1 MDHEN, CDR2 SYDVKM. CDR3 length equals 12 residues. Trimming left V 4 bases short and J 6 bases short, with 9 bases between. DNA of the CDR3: TGTGCCAGCAGTTCCCAGTTGCCTGAAGCTTTCTTT. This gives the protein CASSSQLPEAFF.

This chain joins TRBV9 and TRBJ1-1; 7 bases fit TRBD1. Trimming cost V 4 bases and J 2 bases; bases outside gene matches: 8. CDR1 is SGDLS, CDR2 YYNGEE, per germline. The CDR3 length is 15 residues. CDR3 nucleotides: TGTGCCAGCAGCCCCGGGGACAGAAGAAACACTGAAGCTTTCTTT. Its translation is CASSPGDRRNTEAFF.

The CDR3 sequence: CASSWVEGQANTGELFF. Written as DNA, the CDR3 is TGTGCCAGCAGCTGGGTCGAAGGACAAGCGAACACCGGGGAGCTGTTTTTT. The genes are TRBV11-2 and TRBJ2-2; D is possibly TRBD1 (5 bases). V gave up 4 bases and J gave up 0 bases, with 15 bases separating them. The germline CDR1 and CDR2 sequences are SGHAT and FQNNGV. CDR3 length: 17 residues.

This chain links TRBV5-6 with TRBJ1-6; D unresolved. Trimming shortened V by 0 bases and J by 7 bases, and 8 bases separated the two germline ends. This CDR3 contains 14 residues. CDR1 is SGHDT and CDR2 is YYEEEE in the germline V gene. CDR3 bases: TGTGCCAGCAGCTTGGTTGAGTTAAATTCACCCCTCCACTTT. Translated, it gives CASSLVELNSPLHF.

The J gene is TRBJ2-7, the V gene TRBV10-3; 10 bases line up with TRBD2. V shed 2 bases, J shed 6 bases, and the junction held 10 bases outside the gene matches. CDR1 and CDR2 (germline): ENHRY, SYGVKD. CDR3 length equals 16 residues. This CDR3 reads CAISEGLAGVGGEQYF. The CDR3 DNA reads TGTGCCATCAGTGAGGGGCTAGCGGGAGTCGGGGGCGAGCAGTACTTC.

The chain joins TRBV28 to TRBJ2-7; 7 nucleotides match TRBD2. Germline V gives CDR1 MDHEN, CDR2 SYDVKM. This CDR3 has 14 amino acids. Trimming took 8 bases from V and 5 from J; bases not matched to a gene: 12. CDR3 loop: CASLTAGEGHEQYF. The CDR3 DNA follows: TGTGCCAGCCTGACGGCGGGGGAAGGCCACGAGCAGTACTTC. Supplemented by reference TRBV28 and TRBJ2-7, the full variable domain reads DVKVTQSSRYLVKRTGEKVFLECVQDMDHENMFWYRQDPGLGLRLIYFSYDVKMKEKGDIPEGYSVSREKKERFSLILESASTNQTSMYLCASLTAGEGHEQYFGPGTRLTVT.

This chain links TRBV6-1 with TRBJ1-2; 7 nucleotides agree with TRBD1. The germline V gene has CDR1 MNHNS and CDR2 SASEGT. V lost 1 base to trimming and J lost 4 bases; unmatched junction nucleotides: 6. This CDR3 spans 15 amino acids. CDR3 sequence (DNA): TGTGCCAGCAGTGAAGGTCAGGGGGACGGCTATGGCTACACCTTC. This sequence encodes CASSEGQGDGYGYTF.

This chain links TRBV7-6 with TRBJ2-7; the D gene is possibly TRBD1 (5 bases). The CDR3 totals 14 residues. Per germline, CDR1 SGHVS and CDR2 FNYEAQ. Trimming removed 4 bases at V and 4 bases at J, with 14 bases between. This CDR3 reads CASSWAGPSYEQYF. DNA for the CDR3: TGTGCCAGCAGCTGGGCAGGGCCAAGTTACGAGCAGTACTTC.

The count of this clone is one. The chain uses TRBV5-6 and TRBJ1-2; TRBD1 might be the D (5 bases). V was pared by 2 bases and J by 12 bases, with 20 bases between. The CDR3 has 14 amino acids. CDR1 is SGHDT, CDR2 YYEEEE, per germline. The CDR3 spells CASSLDSGPNRNTF. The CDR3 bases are TGTGCCAGCAGCTTAGACTCAGGTCCGAACAGGAACACCTTC.

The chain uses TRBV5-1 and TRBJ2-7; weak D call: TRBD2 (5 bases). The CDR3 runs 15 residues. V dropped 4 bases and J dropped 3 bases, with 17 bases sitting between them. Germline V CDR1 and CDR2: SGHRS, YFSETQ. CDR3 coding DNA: TGCGCCAGCAGCCCACTAGGGCCGGTACACTACGAGCAGTACTTC. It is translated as CASSPLGPVHYEQYF.

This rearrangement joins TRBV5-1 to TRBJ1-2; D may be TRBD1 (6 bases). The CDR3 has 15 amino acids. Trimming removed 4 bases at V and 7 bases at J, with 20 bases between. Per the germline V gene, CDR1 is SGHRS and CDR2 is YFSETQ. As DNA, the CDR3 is TGCGCCAGCAGCAACGGGACACTTTACCGGCGTGGCTACACCTTC. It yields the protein CASSNGTLYRRGYTF.

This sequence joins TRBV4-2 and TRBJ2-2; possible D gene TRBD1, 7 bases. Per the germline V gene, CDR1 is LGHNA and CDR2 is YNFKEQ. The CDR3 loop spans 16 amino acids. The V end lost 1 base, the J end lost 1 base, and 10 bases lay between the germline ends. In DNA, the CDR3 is TGTGCCAGCAGCCAAGCAGGGGGAGGGAACACCGGGGAGCTGTTTTTT. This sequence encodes CASSQAGGGNTGELFF.

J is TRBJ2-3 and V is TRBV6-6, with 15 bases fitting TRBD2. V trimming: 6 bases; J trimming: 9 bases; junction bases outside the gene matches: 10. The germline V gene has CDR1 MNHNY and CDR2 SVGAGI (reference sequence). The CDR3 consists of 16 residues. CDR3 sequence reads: CASRSGTSGGFGTQYF. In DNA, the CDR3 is TGTGCCAGCAGATCAGGGACTAGCGGGGGGTTCGGAACGCAGTATTTT.

DNA of the CDR3: TGCGCCAGCAGCTCCCCGGGACACCGATACGAGCAGTACTTC. Encoded protein: CASSSPGHRYEQYF. The chain carries TRBV5-1 and TRBJ2-7; D possibly corresponds to TRBD1 (6 bases). V dropped 3 bases and J dropped 4 bases, with 14 bases sitting between them. Germline V gives CDR1 SGHRS, CDR2 YFSETQ. The CDR3 is 14 residues long.

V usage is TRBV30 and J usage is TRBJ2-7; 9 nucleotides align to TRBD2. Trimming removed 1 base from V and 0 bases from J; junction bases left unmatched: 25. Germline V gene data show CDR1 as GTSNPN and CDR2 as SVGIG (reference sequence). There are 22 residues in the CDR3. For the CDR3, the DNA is TGTGCCTGGAGTGGCTTTGGTATGAGTAGCGGGGGCAACCCAGCATCCTCCTACGAGCAGTACTTC. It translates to CAWSGFGMSSGGNPASSYEQYF. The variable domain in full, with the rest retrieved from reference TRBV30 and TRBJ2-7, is SQTIHQWPATLVQPVGSPLSLECTVEGTSNPNLYWYRQAAGRGLQLLFYSVGIGQISSEVPQNLSASRPQDRQFILSSKKLLLSDSGFYLCAWSGFGMSSGGNPASSYEQYFGPGTRLTVT.

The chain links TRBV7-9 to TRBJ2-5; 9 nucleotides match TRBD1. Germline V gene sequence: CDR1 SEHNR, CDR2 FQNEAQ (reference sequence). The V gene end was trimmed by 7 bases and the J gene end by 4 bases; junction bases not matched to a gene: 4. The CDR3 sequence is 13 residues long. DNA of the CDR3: TGTGCCAGCAACAGACAGGGGGGAGAGACCCAGTACTTC. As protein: CASNRQGGETQYF. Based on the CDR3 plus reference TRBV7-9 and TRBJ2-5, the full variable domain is DTGVSQNPRHKITKRGQNVTFRCDPISEHNRLYWYRQTLGQGPEFLTYFQNEAQLEKSRLLSDRFSAERPKGSFSTLEIQRTEQGDSAMYLCASNRQGGETQYFGPGTRLLVL.

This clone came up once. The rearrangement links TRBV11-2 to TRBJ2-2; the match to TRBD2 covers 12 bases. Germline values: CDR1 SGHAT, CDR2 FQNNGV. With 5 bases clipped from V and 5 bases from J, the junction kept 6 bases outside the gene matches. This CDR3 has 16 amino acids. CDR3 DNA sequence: TGTGCCAGCAGCCCTAGCGGGAGGGCCGGGACCGGGGAGCTGTTTTTT. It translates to CASSPSGRAGTGELFF. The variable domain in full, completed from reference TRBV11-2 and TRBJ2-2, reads EAGVAQSPRYKIIEKRQSVAFWCNPISGHATLYWYQQILGQGPKLLIQFQNNGVVDDSQLPKDRFSAERLKGVDSTLKIQPAKLEDSAVYLCASSPSGRAGTGELFFGEGSRLTVL.

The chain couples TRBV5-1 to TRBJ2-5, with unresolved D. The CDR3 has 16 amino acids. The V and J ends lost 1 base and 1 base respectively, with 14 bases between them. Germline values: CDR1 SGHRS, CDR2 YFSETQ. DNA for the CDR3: TGCGCCAGCAGCTTGCTACCGACACTGTTCCAAGAGACCCAGTACTTC. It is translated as CASSLLPTLFQETQYF.

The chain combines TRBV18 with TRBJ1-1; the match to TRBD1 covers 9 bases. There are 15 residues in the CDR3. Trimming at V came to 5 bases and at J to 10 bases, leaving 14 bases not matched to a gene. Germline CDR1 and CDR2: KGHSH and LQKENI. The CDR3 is CASSSTGGAGSGAFF. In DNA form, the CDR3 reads TGTGCCAGCTCATCCACAGGGGGCGCGGGATCGGGAGCTTTCTTT.

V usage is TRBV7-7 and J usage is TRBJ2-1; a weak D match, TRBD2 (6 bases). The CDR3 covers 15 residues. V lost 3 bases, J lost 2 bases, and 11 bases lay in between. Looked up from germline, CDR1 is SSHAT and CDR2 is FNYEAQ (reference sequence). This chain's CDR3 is CASSLGTATYNEQFF. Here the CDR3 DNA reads TGTGCCAGCAGCTTGGGGACTGCTACCTACAATGAGCAGTTCTTC.

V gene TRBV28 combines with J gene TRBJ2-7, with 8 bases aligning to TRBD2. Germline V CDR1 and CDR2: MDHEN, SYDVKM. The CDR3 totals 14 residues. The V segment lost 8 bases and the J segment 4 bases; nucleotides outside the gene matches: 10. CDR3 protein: CASFRASGRYEQYF. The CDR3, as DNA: TGTGCCAGCTTCAGGGCTAGCGGGCGTTACGAGCAGTACTTC.

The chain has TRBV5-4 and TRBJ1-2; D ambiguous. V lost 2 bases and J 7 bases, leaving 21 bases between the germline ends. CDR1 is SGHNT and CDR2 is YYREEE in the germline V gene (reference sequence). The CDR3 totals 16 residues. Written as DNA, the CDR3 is TGTGCCAGCAGCTTTTCTTTGGGCACTCCGCCCCGTGGCTACACCTTC. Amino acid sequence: CASSFSLGTPPRGYTF.

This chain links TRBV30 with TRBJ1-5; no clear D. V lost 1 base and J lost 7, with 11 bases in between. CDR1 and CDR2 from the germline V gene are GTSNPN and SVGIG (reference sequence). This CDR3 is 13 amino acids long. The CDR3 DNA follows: TGTGCCTGGAGTGAGGTTGGAGGGCAGCCCCAGCATTTT. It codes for CAWSEVGGQPQHF.

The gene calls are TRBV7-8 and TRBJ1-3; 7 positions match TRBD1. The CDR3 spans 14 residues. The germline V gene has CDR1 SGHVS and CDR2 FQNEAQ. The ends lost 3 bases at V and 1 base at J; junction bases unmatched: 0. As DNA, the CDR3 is TGTGCCAGCAGCTTGACAGGGTCTGGAAACACCATATATTTT. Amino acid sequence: CASSLTGSGNTIYF.

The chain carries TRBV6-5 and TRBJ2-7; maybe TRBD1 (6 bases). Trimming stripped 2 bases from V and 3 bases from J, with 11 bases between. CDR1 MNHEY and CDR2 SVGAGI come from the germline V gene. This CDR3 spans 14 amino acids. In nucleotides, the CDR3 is TGTGCCAGCAGTTACCAAGGGGGTGACTACGAGCAGTACTTC. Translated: CASSYQGGDYEQYF.

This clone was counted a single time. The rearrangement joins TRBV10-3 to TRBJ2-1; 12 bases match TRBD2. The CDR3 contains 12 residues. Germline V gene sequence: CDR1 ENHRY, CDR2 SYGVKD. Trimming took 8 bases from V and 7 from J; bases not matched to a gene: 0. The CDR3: CAIGTSGNEQFF. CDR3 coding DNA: TGTGCCATCGGGACTAGCGGGAATGAGCAGTTCTTC.

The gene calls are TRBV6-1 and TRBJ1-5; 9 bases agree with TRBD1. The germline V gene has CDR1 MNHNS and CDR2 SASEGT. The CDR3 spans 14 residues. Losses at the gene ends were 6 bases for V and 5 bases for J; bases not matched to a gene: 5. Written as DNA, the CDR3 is TGTGCCAGCAGAGAGAGGGACAGGGATCAGCCCCAGCATTTT. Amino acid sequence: CASRERDRDQPQHF.

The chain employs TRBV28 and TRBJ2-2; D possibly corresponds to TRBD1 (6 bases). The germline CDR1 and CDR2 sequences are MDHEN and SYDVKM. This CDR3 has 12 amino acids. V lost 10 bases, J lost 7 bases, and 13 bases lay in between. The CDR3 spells CATIQGNGELFF. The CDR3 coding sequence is TGTGCCACTATCCAGGGGAACGGGGAGCTGTTTTTT.